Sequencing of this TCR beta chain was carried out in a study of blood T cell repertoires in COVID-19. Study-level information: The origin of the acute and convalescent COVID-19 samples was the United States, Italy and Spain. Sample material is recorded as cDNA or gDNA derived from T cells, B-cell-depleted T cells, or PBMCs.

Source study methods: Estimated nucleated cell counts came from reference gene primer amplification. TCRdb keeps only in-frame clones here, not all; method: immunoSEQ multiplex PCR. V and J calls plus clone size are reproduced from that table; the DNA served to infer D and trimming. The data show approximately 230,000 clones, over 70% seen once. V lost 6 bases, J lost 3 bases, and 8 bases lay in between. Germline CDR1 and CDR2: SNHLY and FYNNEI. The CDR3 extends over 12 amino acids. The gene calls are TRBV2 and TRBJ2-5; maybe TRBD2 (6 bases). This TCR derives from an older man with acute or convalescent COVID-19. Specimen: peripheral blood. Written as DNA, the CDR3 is TGTGCCAGCAGGGAGGGGAAAGAGACCCAGTACTTC. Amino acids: CASREGKETQYF.